This T cell receptor (beta chain) was recovered during a study of cytomegalovirus exposure and HLA in healthy donors. Findings and limits, study-wide: For most TCR beta V segments, an earlier analysis put the productive rate at about 87% or about 30% of the time. Listed as cytomegalovirus-associated were 150 to 200 TCR beta chains. A later analysis reported that several of the most significant clusters appeared to be linked to common viral pathogens, among them Epstein-Barr virus.

This CDR3 contains 13 residues. Germline CDR1 and CDR2: SGDLS and YYNGEE. V shed 2 bases and J shed 5 bases, with 10 bases lying between them. Of note for this clone: The target antigen is unknown.

PCR amplification relied on 60 Vbeta primers (plus 13 Jbeta primers). The protocol was immunoSEQ multiplex PCR, while the TCRdb copy is restricted to in-frame clones and leaves out a portion. With roughly 110,000 clones in the sample, the ten largest clones hold approximately 3.7%. The clonotype was recovered from a man aged 25-40 years in good health and CMV-seronegative. The genes are TRBV9 and TRBJ2-5; TRBD2 might be the D (6 bases). The sequenced sample consisted of PBMCs. CDR3 protein: CASSVATSETQYF. CDR3 coding DNA: TGTGCCAGCAGCGTGGCAACTAGCGAGACCCAGTACTTC.